The T cell receptor (beta chain) under discussion was sequenced for a study of blood T cell repertoires in COVID-19. The junction had 8 bases not matched to a gene; V was cut back by 4 bases and J by 2 bases. The CDR3 runs to 16 residues. The V gene's germline CDR1 is SGHRS and CDR2 YFSETQ. Produced via immunoSEQ multiplex PCR; TCRdb's table is partial and in-frame only. This repertoire shows approximately 300,000 clones, roughly 90% found once; its top ten account for roughly 5.3%. Symptom resolution, clearance, or two negative PCRs marked donors in Cohort 3 as recovered. The chain is built from TRBV5-1 and TRBJ2-3, with 9 bases that match TRBD2. This receptor was identified in a man aged 55 to 70 who had recovered from COVID-19. The sample consisted of PBMCs or T cells enriched from blood (not recorded which). CDR3 nucleotide sequence: TGCGCCAGCAGCGCAGGACTAGCGAGGGTCACAGATACGCAGTATTTT. It specifies CASSAGLARVTDTQYF.